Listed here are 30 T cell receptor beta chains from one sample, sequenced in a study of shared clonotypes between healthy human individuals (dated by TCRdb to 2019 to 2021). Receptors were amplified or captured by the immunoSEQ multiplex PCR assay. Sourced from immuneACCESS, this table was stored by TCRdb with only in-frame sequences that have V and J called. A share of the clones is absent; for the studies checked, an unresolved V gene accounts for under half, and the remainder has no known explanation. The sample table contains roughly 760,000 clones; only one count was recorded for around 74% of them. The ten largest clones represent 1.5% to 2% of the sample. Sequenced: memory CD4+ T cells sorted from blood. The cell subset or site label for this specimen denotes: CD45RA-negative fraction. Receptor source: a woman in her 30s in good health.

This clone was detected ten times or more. The CDR3: CASSLEHSLGGTEAFF. For the CDR3, the DNA is TGTGCCAGCAGCTTAGAGCATTCCCTCGGGGGCACTGAAGCTTTCTTT. The chain carries TRBV7-9 and TRBJ1-1; tentatively, D is TRBD1 (5 bases). The germline V gene encodes CDR1 SEHNR and CDR2 FQNEAQ (reference sequence). Between the trimmed V and J ends, which lost 1 base and 4 bases, there was a span of 16 bases. The CDR3 spans 16 residues.

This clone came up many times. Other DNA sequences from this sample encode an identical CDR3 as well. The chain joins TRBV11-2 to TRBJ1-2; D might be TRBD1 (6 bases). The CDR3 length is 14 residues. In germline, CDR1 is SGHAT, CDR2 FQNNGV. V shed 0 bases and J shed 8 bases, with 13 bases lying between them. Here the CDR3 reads CASSLDQGTGGYTF. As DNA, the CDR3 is TGTGCCAGCAGCTTAGATCAGGGGACGGGCGGCTACACCTTC.

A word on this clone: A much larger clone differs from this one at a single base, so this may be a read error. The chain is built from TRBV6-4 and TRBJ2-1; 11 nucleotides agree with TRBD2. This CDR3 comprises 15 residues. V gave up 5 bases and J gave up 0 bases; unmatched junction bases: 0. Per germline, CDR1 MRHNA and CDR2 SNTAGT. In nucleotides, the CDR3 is TGTGCCAGCAGTACTAGCGGGAGCTCCTACAATGAGCAGTTCTTC. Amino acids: CASSTSGSSYNEQFF.

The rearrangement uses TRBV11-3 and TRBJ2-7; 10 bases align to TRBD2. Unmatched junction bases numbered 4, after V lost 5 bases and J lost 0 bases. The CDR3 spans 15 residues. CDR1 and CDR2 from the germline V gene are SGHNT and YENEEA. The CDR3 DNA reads TGTGCCAGCAGCAATGGACTAGCGGACTCCTACGAGCAGTACTTC. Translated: CASSNGLADSYEQYF.

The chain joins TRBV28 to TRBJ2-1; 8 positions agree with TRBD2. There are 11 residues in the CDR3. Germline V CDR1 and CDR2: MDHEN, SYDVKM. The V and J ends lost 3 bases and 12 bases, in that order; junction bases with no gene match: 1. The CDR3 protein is CASSLSGRQFF. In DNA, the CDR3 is TGTGCCAGCAGTTTGAGCGGGAGGCAGTTCTTC. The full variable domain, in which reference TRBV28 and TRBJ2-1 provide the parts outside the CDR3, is DVKVTQSSRYLVKRTGEKVFLECVQDMDHENMFWYRQDPGLGLRLIYFSYDVKMKEKGDIPEGYSVSREKKERFSLILESASTNQTSMYLCASSLSGRQFFGPGTRLTVL.

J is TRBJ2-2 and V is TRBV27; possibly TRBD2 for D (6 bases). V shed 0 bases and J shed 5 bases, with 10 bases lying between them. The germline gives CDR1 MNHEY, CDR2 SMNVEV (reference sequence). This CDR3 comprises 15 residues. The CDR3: CASSLSGGFTGELFF. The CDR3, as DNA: TGTGCCAGCAGTTTATCGGGGGGTTTTACCGGGGAGCTGTTTTTT.

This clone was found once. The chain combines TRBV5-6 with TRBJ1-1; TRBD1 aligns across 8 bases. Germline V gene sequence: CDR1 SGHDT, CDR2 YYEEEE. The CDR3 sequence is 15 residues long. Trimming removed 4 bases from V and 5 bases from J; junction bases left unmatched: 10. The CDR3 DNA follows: TGTGCCAGCAGCGCACGACAGGGGCTGACGACTGAAGCTTTCTTT. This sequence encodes CASSARQGLTTEAFF.

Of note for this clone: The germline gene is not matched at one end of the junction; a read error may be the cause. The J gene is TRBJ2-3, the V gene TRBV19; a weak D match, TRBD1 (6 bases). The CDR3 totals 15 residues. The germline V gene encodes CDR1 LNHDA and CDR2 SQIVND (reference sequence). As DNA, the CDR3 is TGTGCCACCACCATCACCACAGGGTGGGGGACCACCCCGAATTTT. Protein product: CATTITTGWGTTPNF.

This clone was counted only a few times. The DNA of the CDR3 is TGTGCCATCAGTGTTACTAGCGGGAGCCGCGATGAGCAGTTCTTC. Protein product: CAISVTSGSRDEQFF. This chain links TRBV10-3 with TRBJ2-1; TRBD2 aligns across 11 bases. V shed 4 bases and J 8 bases; nucleotides not matched to a gene: 7. Germline CDR1 ENHRY, CDR2 SYGVKD. This CDR3 has 15 amino acids.

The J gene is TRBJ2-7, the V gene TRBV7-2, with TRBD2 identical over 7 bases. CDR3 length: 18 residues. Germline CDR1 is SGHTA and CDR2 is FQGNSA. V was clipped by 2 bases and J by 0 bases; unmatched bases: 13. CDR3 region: CASSLIGLETLRSYEQYF. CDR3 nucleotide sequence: TGTGCCAGCAGCTTAATAGGACTAGAGACGTTGCGCTCCTACGAGCAGTACTTC.

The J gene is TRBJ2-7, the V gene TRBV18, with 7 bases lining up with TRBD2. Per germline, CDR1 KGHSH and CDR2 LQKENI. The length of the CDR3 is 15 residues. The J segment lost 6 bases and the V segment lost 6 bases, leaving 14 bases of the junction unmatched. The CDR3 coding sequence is TGTGCCAGCTCCTTCACGGCGGGAGTACGCTTCGAGCAGTACTTC. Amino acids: CASSFTAGVRFEQYF.

CDR3 in amino acids: CASSFPGVGETQYF. In DNA form, the CDR3 reads TGTGCCAGCAGCTTTCCAGGGGTAGGGGAGACCCAGTACTTC. The V gene is TRBV5-6, the J gene TRBJ2-5, with a possible D match to TRBD1 (6 bases). Germline V CDR1 and CDR2: SGHDT, YYEEEE. The CDR3 extends over 14 amino acids. The ends were cut back, 2 bases at V and 5 bases at J, with 13 bases in the middle. The variable domain in full, with the rest retrieved from reference TRBV5-6 and TRBJ2-5, is DAGVTQSPTHLIKTRGQQVTLRCSPKSGHDTVSWYQQALGQGPQFIFQYYEEEERQRGNFPDRFSGHQFPNYSSELNVNALLLGDSALYLCASSFPGVGETQYFGPGTRLLVL.

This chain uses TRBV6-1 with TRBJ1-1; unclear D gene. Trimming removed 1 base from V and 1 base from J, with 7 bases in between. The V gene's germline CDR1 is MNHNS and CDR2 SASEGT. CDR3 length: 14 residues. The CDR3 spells CASSEVMTNTEAFF. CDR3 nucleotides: TGTGCCAGCAGTGAAGTGATGACGAACACTGAAGCTTTCTTT.

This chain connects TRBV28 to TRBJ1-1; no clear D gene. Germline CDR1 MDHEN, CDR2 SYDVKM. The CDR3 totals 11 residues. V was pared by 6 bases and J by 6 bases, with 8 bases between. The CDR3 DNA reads TGTGCCAGCAGGACATGGGCTGAAGCTTTCTTT. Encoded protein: CASRTWAEAFF.

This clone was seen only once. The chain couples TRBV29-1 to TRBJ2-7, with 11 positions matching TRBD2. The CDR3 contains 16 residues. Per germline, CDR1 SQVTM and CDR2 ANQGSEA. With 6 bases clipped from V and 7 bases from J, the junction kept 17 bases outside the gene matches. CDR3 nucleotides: TGCAGCGTAGATAGGGGTCTACTAGCGGGAGTTAGGGAGCAGTACTTC. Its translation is CSVDRGLLAGVREQYF.

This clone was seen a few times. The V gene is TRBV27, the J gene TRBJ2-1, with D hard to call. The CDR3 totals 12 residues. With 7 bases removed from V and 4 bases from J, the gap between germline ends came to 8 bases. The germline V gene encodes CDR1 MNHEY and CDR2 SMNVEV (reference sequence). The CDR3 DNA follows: TGTGCCAGCAAACCGGAATACAATGAGCAGTTCTTC. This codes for CASKPEYNEQFF.

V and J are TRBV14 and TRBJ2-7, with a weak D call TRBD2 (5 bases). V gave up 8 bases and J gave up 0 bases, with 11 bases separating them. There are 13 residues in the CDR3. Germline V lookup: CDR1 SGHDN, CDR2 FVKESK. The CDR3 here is CASLSVNSYEQYF. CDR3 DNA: TGTGCCAGCCTTAGCGTAAACTCCTACGAGCAGTACTTC.

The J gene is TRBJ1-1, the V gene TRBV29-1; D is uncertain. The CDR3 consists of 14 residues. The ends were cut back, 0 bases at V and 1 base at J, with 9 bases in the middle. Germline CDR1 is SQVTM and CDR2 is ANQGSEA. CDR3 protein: CSVEDPRKNTEAFF. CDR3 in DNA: TGCAGCGTTGAAGATCCTCGGAAGAACACTGAAGCTTTCTTT.

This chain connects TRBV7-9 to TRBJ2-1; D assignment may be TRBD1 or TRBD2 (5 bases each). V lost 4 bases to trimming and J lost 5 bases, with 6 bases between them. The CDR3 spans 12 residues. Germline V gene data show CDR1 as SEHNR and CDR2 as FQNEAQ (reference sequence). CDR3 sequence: CASSSGHNEQFF. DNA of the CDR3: TGTGCCAGCAGCTCGGGACACAATGAGCAGTTCTTC.

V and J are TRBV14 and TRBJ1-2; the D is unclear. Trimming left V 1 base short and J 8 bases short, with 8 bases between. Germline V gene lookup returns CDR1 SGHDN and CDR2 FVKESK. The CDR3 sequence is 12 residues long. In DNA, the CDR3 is TGTGCCAGCAGCCAAGGTGGGGTCGGCTACACCTTC. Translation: CASSQGGVGYTF.

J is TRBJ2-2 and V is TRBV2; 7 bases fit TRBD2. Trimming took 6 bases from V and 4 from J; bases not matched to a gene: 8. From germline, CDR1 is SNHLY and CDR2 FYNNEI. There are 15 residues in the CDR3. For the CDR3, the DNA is TGTGCCAGCAGCCTAGGTCTAGCGGCCACCGGGGAGCTGTTTTTT. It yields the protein CASSLGLAATGELFF.

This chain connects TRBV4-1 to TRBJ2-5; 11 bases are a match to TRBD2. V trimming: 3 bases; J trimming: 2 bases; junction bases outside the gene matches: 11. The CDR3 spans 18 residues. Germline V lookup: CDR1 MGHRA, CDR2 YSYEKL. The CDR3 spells CASSHYRLAGRYQETQYF. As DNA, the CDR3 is TGCGCCAGCAGCCATTATAGACTAGCGGGACGATATCAAGAGACCCAGTACTTC.

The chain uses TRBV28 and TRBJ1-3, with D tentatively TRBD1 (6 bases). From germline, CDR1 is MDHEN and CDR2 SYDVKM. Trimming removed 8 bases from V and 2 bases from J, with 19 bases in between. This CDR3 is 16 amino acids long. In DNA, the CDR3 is TGTGCCAGCTACCTAAACAGGGAGGGGACTGGAAACACCATATATTTT. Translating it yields CASYLNREGTGNTIYF.

The CDR3 DNA is TGTGCCCTCAGCGCTAGCGGGACCGTGGGGGGTTCCTACAATGAGCAGTTCTTC. Encoded protein: CALSASGTVGGSYNEQFF. This chain connects TRBV2 to TRBJ2-1; 9 bases are a match to TRBD2. Germline-derived CDR1 and CDR2 are SNHLY and FYNNEI. The CDR3 has 18 residues. After removal of 11 bases from V and 1 base from J, the junction contained 18 bases not matched to a gene.

The DNA of the CDR3 is TGTGCCAGCAGTCTTGGGACAGGGGCTGAAGCTTTCTTT. Translating gives CASSLGTGAEAFF. This sequence joins TRBV28 and TRBJ1-1, with TRBD1 identical over 10 bases. The V segment lost 5 bases and the J segment 6 bases; nucleotides outside the gene matches: 3. The CDR3 totals 13 residues. Germline V gene data show CDR1 as MDHEN and CDR2 as SYDVKM.

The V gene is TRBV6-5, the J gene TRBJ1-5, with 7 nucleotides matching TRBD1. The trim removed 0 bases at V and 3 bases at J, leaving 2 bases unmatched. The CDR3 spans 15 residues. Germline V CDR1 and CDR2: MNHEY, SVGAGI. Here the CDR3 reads CASSYSGQNNQPQHF. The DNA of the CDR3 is TGTGCCAGCAGTTACTCGGGACAGAACAATCAGCCCCAGCATTTT.

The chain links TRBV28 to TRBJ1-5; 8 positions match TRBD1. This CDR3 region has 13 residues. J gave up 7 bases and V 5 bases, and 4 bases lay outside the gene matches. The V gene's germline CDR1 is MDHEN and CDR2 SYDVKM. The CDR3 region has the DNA TGTGCCAGCAGTGACAGGGGAAGGCAGCCCCAGCATTTT. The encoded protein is CASSDRGRQPQHF. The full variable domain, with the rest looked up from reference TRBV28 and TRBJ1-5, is DVKVTQSSRYLVKRTGEKVFLECVQDMDHENMFWYRQDPGLGLRLIYFSYDVKMKEKGDIPEGYSVSREKKERFSLILESASTNQTSMYLCASSDRGRQPQHFGDGTRLSIL.

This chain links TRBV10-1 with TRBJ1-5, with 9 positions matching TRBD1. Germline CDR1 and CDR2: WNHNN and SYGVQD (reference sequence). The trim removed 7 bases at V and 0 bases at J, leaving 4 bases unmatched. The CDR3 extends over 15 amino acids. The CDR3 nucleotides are TGCGCCAGCAAGGACAGGGGTTATAGCAATCAGCCCCAGCATTTT. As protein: CASKDRGYSNQPQHF.

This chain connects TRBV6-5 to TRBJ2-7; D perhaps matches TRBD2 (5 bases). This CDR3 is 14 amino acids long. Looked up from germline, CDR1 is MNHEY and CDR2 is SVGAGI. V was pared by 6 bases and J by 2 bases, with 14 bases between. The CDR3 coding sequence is TGTGCCAGCAGCACCCCCCGGGAACCCTACGAGCAGTACTTC. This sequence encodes CASSTPREPYEQYF.

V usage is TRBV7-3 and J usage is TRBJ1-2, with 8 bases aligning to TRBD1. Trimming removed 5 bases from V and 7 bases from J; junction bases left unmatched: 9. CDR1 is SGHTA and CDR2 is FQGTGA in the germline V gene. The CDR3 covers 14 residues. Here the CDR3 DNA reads TGTGCCAGCAGCAAGGACAGGGTCGGCTCTGGCTACACCTTC. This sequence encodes CASSKDRVGSGYTF.